The 21 T cell receptor beta chains listed next were all sequenced from one sample in a study of OX40 agonist ivuxolimab in advanced cancers. Only in-frame clones appear in the TCRdb table, and some are missing; sequencing was by immunoSEQ multiplex PCR. The data contain 35,000 to 45,000 clones, around 83% of them singletons. This specimen was CD4+ or CD8+ T cells sorted from blood, taken in a trial of the OX40 agonist ivuxolimab. These receptors all come from an adult with an advanced solid tumor such as melanoma, head and neck, liver or kidney cancer.

The V call is TRBV5-1, the J call TRBJ2-1; D not certain. Per the germline V gene, CDR1 is SGHRS and CDR2 is YFSETQ. This CDR3 has 11 residues. V lost 4 bases and J 8 bases, leaving 7 bases between the germline ends. The CDR3 coding sequence is TGCGCCAGCAGCCTTGGGTATGAGCAGTTCTTC. Amino acid sequence: CASSLGYEQFF.

The chain carries TRBV6-5 and TRBJ1-6; D is possibly TRBD1 (5 bases). Trimming removed 4 bases at V and 9 bases at J, with 10 bases between. The CDR3 is 13 amino acids. CDR1 MNHEY and CDR2 SVGAGI come from the germline V gene. The CDR3 here is CASSFGGGSPLHF. DNA of the CDR3: TGTGCCAGCAGTTTCGGGGGGGGTTCACCCCTCCACTTT.

The rearrangement joins TRBV7-2 to TRBJ2-1; either TRBD1 or TRBD2 may fit D (5 bases each). The CDR3 runs 15 residues. Germline V gene data show CDR1 as SGHTA and CDR2 as FQGNSA. V was pared by 3 bases and J by 1 base, with 10 bases between. The chain's CDR3 is CASSFGGGSYNEQFF. The CDR3 nucleotides read TGTGCCAGCAGCTTCGGTGGGGGTTCCTACAATGAGCAGTTCTTC.

This chain links TRBV29-1 with TRBJ2-5; TRBD1 might be the D (6 bases). The ends were cut back, 3 bases at V and 0 bases at J, with 14 bases in the middle. Germline values: CDR1 SQVTM, CDR2 ANQGSEA. The CDR3 consists of 15 residues. The CDR3 protein is CSVDPGQPYQETQYF. The CDR3 nucleotides are TGCAGCGTTGATCCGGGACAACCGTACCAAGAGACCCAGTACTTC.

The rearrangement uses TRBV7-7 and TRBJ2-5, with D possibly being TRBD1 or TRBD2 (5 bases each). The germline V gene has CDR1 SSHAT and CDR2 FNYEAQ (reference sequence). This CDR3 has 16 residues. V was shortened by 5 bases and J by 4 bases, with 20 bases between the two germline ends. The CDR3 DNA follows: TGTGCCAGCAGCCATGGGACCGCCGGGGATTCAGAGACCCAGTACTTC. Translation gives CASSHGTAGDSETQYF.

The chain employs TRBV29-1 and TRBJ1-2, with no clear D. The CDR3 is made up of 12 amino acids. The V gene's germline CDR1 is SQVTM and CDR2 ANQGSEA. Deletions cut 6 bases from V and 8 bases from J, with 16 bases between. CDR3 DNA sequence: TGCAGCGTCGTTCAGGCCAGCGGGGGCTACACCTTC. Its protein is CSVVQASGGYTF.

This chain uses TRBV11-2 with TRBJ2-3; D may correspond to TRBD1 or TRBD2 (5 bases each). Trimming took off 7 bases at V and 3 bases at J, with 17 bases between the two ends. The CDR3 runs 15 residues. CDR1 is SGHAT and CDR2 is FQNNGV in the germline V gene. CDR3 DNA sequence: TGTGCCAGCACGCCCGGGGCGGTGGGTACAGATACGCAGTATTTT. It is translated as CASTPGAVGTDTQYF.

J is TRBJ1-4 and V is TRBV7-6; D uncertain. The germline V gene has CDR1 SGHVS and CDR2 FNYEAQ. The CDR3 totals 13 residues. V was trimmed by 1 base and J by 14 bases, leaving 14 bases between them. CDR3 DNA: TGTGCCAGCAGCTTAGAACGGAATATCAACCTGTTTTTT. Translated: CASSLERNINLFF.

This clone was found once. This chain uses TRBV19 with TRBJ2-7; TRBD2 matches 8 bases. The CDR3 is 13 residues long. Germline loops: CDR1 LNHDA, CDR2 SQIVND (reference sequence). J gave up 3 bases and V 5 bases, and 3 bases lay outside the gene matches. As DNA, the CDR3 is TGTGCCAGTAGTGCCGGGACTAGCTACGAGCAGTACTTC. Residues: CASSAGTSYEQYF.

The gene calls are TRBV2 and TRBJ2-7; 7 bases fit TRBD2. From germline, CDR1 is SNHLY and CDR2 FYNNEI. Trimming took 7 bases from V and 0 from J; bases not matched to a gene: 3. The CDR3 is made up of 13 amino acids. Here the CDR3 reads CASTGGSSYEQYF. In DNA form, the CDR3 reads TGTGCCAGCACTGGCGGGAGCTCCTACGAGCAGTACTTC.

The chain has TRBV12-1 and TRBJ1-2. TRBV12-1 is noted as a pseudogene. The CDR3 length is 16 residues. CDR3 sequence: CASSSGRGGKDYGYTF. As DNA, the CDR3 is TGTGCCAGCAGCTCTGGGCGAGGTGGAAAAGACTATGGCTACACCTTC.

The chain employs TRBV15 and TRBJ2-7, with D possibly being TRBD1 (5 bases). The CDR3 runs to 13 residues. Germline values: CDR1 LNHNV, CDR2 YYDKDF (reference sequence). V shed 3 bases and J shed 5 bases, with 11 bases lying between them. As DNA, the CDR3 is TGTGCCACCAGCAGCACCAGGGTCCACGAGCAGTACTTC. Translation gives CATSSTRVHEQYF.

The rearrangement uses TRBV14 and TRBJ1-4; unclear D gene. The length of the CDR3 is 15 residues. V lost 3 bases and J lost 8, with 16 bases in between. Germline V gene data show CDR1 as SGHDN and CDR2 as FVKESK. This CDR3 is CASSHSRDPEEKLFF. The DNA for the CDR3 is TGTGCCAGCAGCCACAGTAGGGATCCGGAAGAAAAACTGTTTTTT.

J is TRBJ2-7 and V is TRBV7-9; TRBD1 is a possible D gene (6 bases). Trimming stripped 3 bases from V and 2 bases from J, with 17 bases between. Germline V gene sequence: CDR1 SEHNR, CDR2 FQNEAQ (reference sequence). CDR3 size: 16 residues. CDR3 region: CASSFSTGNFAYEQYF. The CDR3 DNA reads TGTGCCAGCAGCTTCTCCACAGGGAACTTTGCCTACGAGCAGTACTTC.

The rearrangement joins TRBV4-1 to TRBJ2-5, with TRBD2 identical over 12 bases. V shed 6 bases and J 5 bases; nucleotides not matched to a gene: 7. CDR1 is MGHRA, CDR2 YSYEKL, per germline. The CDR3 contains 15 residues. DNA of the CDR3: TGCGCCAGCAGTCCTGGACTAGCGGGGTCTGAGACCCAGTACTTC. As protein: CASSPGLAGSETQYF.

The V and J genes are TRBV4-1 and TRBJ2-2, with D possibly being TRBD2 (6 bases). Germline V gene sequence: CDR1 MGHRA, CDR2 YSYEKL. V was pared by 1 base and J by 4 bases, with 10 bases between. This CDR3 region has 15 residues. CDR3 nucleotides: TGCGCCAGCAGCCAAGGGCTAGCGACCACCGGGGAGCTGTTTTTT. This gives the protein CASSQGLATTGELFF.

The rearrangement uses TRBV28 and TRBJ2-2; D uncertain. The ends were cut back, 4 bases at V and 1 base at J, with 4 bases in the middle. Germline V gives CDR1 MDHEN, CDR2 SYDVKM. There are 13 residues in the CDR3. CDR3 DNA sequence: TGTGCCAGCAGTTACGGGAACACCGGGGAGCTGTTTTTT. This gives the protein CASSYGNTGELFF.

In DNA form, the CDR3 reads TGTGCCAGCAGCGCCAGCGTGGCAGATACGCAGTATTTT. As protein: CASSASVADTQYF. The gene calls are TRBV9 and TRBJ2-3; D not resolved. This CDR3 region has 13 residues. Germline CDR1 SGDLS, CDR2 YYNGEE. V was cut by 3 bases and J by 4 bases, with 9 bases left in between.

The V call is TRBV6-6, the J call TRBJ1-5, with unresolved D. Germline CDR1 and CDR2: MNHNY and SVGAGI (reference sequence). This CDR3 has 14 amino acids. The V end lost 0 bases, the J end lost 5 bases, and 8 bases lay between the germline ends. The CDR3 reads CASSYSGWDQPQHF. CDR3 in DNA: TGTGCCAGCAGTTACTCGGGCTGGGATCAGCCCCAGCATTTT.

The V and J genes are TRBV28 and TRBJ2-4; the match to TRBD1 covers 7 bases. This CDR3 has 16 amino acids. V trimming: 5 bases; J trimming: 7 bases; junction bases outside the gene matches: 14. From germline, CDR1 is MDHEN and CDR2 SYDVKM. CDR3 in amino acids: CASSLAGAGGWNIQYF. CDR3 coding DNA: TGTGCCAGCAGTCTCGCCGGAGCAGGGGGTTGGAACATTCAGTACTTC.

This clone was seen a handful of times. The rearrangement uses TRBV9 and TRBJ1-1, with D possibly matching TRBD1 (5 bases). CDR1 and CDR2 (germline): SGDLS, YYNGEE. This CDR3 region has 16 residues. The V gene lost 0 bases and the J gene lost 6 bases, with 18 bases spanning the gap. For the CDR3, the DNA is TGTGCCAGCAGCGTAGACCCCACCACAGGAGACGCTGAAGCTTTCTTT. Translation: CASSVDPTTGDAEAFF.